The 14 T cell receptor beta chains below all came from one sample that was sequenced in a study of T cells in Graves' hyperthyroidism and ophthalmopathy. Amplification yielded TCR beta CDR3 regions, with RNA transcripts as the source. During a first-round RT-PCR of the TCR CDR3, the HTBI primer set was used. TCRdb re-called the multiplex PCR reads through MiXCR, storing one row per CDR3 protein. In the table there are about 350,000 distinct CDR3 sequences, about a sixth of which are singletons. Material for sequencing was blood. These receptors all come from a woman aged 25-40 years with Graves' hyperthyroidism that later progressed to Graves' ophthalmopathy.

This chain joins TRBV28 and TRBJ1-5, with D possibly matching TRBD1 (5 bases). The CDR3 runs 15 residues. V lost 9 bases and J 1 base, leaving 16 bases between the germline ends. Looked up from germline, CDR1 is MDHEN and CDR2 is SYDVKM. This chain's CDR3 is CASNQGGGSNQPQHF. DNA for the CDR3: TGTGCCAGTAATCAGGGAGGTGGAAGCAATCAGCCCCAGCATTTT.

There are many counts of this clonotype. The V gene is TRBV12-3 or TRBV12-4, the J gene TRBJ1-4; D is unresolved. CDR3 length: 11 amino acids. Between the trimmed V and J ends, which lost 7 bases and 7 bases, there was a span of 7 bases. CDR3 region: CASTLGEKLFF. Written as DNA, the CDR3 is TGTGCCAGCACCCTCGGTGAAAAACTGTTTTTT.

The J gene is TRBJ2-3, the V gene TRBV20-1, with TRBD2 identical over 8 bases. V shed 5 bases, J shed 1 base, and the junction held 5 bases outside the gene matches. The germline V gene has CDR1 DFQATT and CDR2 SNEGSKA (reference sequence). The CDR3 is made up of 14 amino acids. CDR3 residues: CSAQLAGRTDTQYF. The CDR3 bases are TGCAGTGCTCAATTAGCGGGGCGCACAGATACGCAGTATTTT.

There are many counts of this clonotype. The chain is built from TRBV29-1 and TRBJ2-5, with D hard to call. In germline, CDR1 is SQVTM, CDR2 ANQGSEA. The germline V and J ends were trimmed by 3 bases and 7 bases, with 9 bases remaining between them. The CDR3 loop spans 11 amino acids. CDR3 nucleotides: TGCAGCGTTGATTCGGAAGGGACCCAGTACTTC. Translation: CSVDSEGTQYF.

The genes are TRBV7-9 and TRBJ2-7; 7 nucleotides agree with TRBD1. Unmatched junction bases numbered 11, after V lost 5 bases and J lost 4 bases. Germline CDR1 SEHNR, CDR2 FQNEAQ (reference sequence). There are 15 residues in the CDR3. The CDR3 coding sequence is TGTGCCAGCAGCCCCCAGGGGGAATTGGATTACGAGCAGTACTTC. This sequence encodes CASSPQGELDYEQYF.

The V gene is TRBV7-6, the J gene TRBJ2-1; D unclear. The length of the CDR3 is 14 residues. The germline V and J ends were trimmed by 3 bases and 6 bases, with 12 bases remaining between them. Germline CDR1 and CDR2: SGHVS and FNYEAQ. The CDR3 is CASSLTALGNEQFF. For the CDR3, the DNA is TGTGCCAGCAGCTTGACTGCCCTGGGCAATGAGCAGTTCTTC.

The rearrangement joins TRBV9 to TRBJ2-2, with D hard to call. V was pared by 5 bases and J by 2 bases, with 13 bases between. The germline gives CDR1 SGDLS, CDR2 YYNGEE. The CDR3 spans 15 residues. The CDR3 nucleotides are TGTGCCAGCAGATCAGGCCCAGGAAACACCGGGGAGCTGTTTTTT. It yields the protein CASRSGPGNTGELFF.

The sample holds a few counts of this clonotype. The V call is TRBV4-1, the J call TRBJ1-6; TRBD1 aligns across 9 bases. Germline assignment: CDR1 MGHRA and CDR2 YSYEKL. The CDR3 covers 15 residues. V lost 4 bases and J lost 7; bases outside the gene matches: 5. CDR3 region: CASSLPGQGNSPLHF. In nucleotides, the CDR3 is TGCGCCAGCAGCCTTCCGGGACAGGGAAATTCACCCCTCCACTTT.

The chain recombines TRBV7-2 with TRBJ2-1; TRBD1 matches at 7 bases. The CDR3 has 16 residues. The trim removed 1 base at V and 3 bases at J, leaving 6 bases unmatched. The germline gives CDR1 SGHTA, CDR2 FQGNSA. The CDR3 protein is CASSLEAGTVYNEQFF. In DNA, the CDR3 is TGTGCCAGCAGCTTAGAAGCCGGGACAGTCTACAATGAGCAGTTCTTC.

This clonotype has only a few counts. The V gene is TRBV6-1, the J gene TRBJ1-2; D may be TRBD1 (6 bases). The CDR3 has 15 residues. Trimming left V 1 base short and J 4 bases short, with 13 bases between. CDR1 is MNHNS and CDR2 is SASEGT in the germline V gene. In nucleotides, the CDR3 is TGTGCCAGCAGTGAAGTAGGGGGGCTCGGCTATGGCTACACCTTC. Amino acid sequence: CASSEVGGLGYGYTF.

The J gene is TRBJ2-5, the V gene TRBV3-1; 7 bases map to TRBD1. In germline, CDR1 is LGHDT, CDR2 YNNKEL (reference sequence). The J segment lost 3 bases and the V segment lost 4 bases, leaving 8 bases of the junction unmatched. The CDR3 covers 15 residues. The CDR3 spells CASSRHEDREETQYF. Here the CDR3 DNA reads TGTGCCAGCAGCCGACACGAAGACAGGGAAGAGACCCAGTACTTC.

The table lists this clonotype with many counts. V gene TRBV7-9 combines with J gene TRBJ2-5; the D gene is possibly TRBD2 (6 bases). The CDR3 is made up of 16 amino acids. V lost 4 bases, J lost 3 bases, and 18 bases lay in between. Germline V gene sequence: CDR1 SEHNR, CDR2 FQNEAQ (reference sequence). CDR3 loop: CASSSGRGRGEETQYF. The CDR3 region has the DNA TGTGCCAGCAGCTCCGGGCGTGGGCGGGGAGAAGAGACCCAGTACTTC.

This clonotype was detected many times. The J gene is TRBJ2-1, the V gene TRBV19; D is possibly TRBD2 (6 bases). This CDR3 is 16 amino acids long. V shed 5 bases and J shed 3 bases, with 17 bases lying between them. Germline V gene lookup returns CDR1 LNHDA and CDR2 SQIVND (reference sequence). CDR3 nucleotides: TGTGCCAGTAGTTCCCTCCGGAGTAGCGGCTACAATGAGCAGTTCTTC. Translation: CASSSLRSSGYNEQFF.

CDR3 DNA sequence: TGTGCCAGTAGTTTGGTCAGCCGGTTGAACACTGAAGCTTTCTTT. Encoded protein: CASSLVSRLNTEAFF. The chain uses TRBV19 and TRBJ1-1, with no clear D. The germline gives CDR1 LNHDA, CDR2 SQIVND (reference sequence). The V gene lost 5 bases and the J gene lost 0 bases, with 13 bases spanning the gap. The length of the CDR3 is 15 residues.